These 7 T cell receptor beta chains share one sample of origin, sequenced in a study of T cell clonotyping in hematopoietic cell transplantation. Time point in this sample: recipient sample about 28 days before transplant, after cytoreduction. Here immunoSEQ multiplex PCR was the method, and the copy in TCRdb shows in-frame clones only, minus some. The sample has roughly 46,000 clones, 82% seen once; the top ten hold approximately 4.9%. The sequenced sample was peripheral blood mononuclear cells, obtained before stem cell transplant. These TCRs come from a man aged 60-69 years with myelodysplastic syndrome. Some clones in this sample may be carry-over from other donors' samples.

The table lists this clone with a count of one. The rearrangement links TRBV2 to TRBJ2-5; 9 nucleotides align to TRBD1. This CDR3 has 15 amino acids. The V gene end was trimmed by 6 bases and the J gene end by 5 bases; junction bases not matched to a gene: 10. Germline V CDR1 and CDR2: SNHLY, FYNNEI. The chain's CDR3 is CASRAGTGRSETQYF. CDR3 DNA sequence: TGTGCCAGCAGAGCCGGGACAGGGCGTTCCGAGACCCAGTACTTC.

The gene calls are TRBV28 and TRBJ1-2; no clear D. The germline V gene encodes CDR1 MDHEN and CDR2 SYDVKM. Deletions cut 7 bases from V and 2 bases from J, with 8 bases between. This CDR3 region has 12 residues. CDR3 sequence (DNA): TGTGCCAGCACCCTACGGAACTATGGCTACACCTTC. The encoded protein is CASTLRNYGYTF.

V usage is TRBV6-6 and J usage is TRBJ2-5, with D maybe TRBD1 (6 bases). Germline-derived CDR1 and CDR2 are MNHNY and SVGAGI (reference sequence). V shed 8 bases and J shed 5 bases, with 12 bases lying between them. The CDR3 extends over 12 amino acids. The CDR3, as DNA: TGTGCCAGCGGACCCACAGGGGAGACCCAGTACTTC. Encoded protein: CASGPTGETQYF.

This sequence joins TRBV28 and TRBJ2-7; D remains unclear. From germline, CDR1 is MDHEN and CDR2 SYDVKM. Trimming cost V 1 base and J 2 bases, with 9 bases left between them. The CDR3 loop spans 14 amino acids. The CDR3: CASSLSRPTYEQYF. The CDR3 nucleotides are TGTGCCAGCAGTTTATCGCGCCCGACCTACGAGCAGTACTTC.

The V gene is TRBV7-2, the J gene TRBJ2-2; the match to TRBD1 covers 9 bases. CDR1 SGHTA and CDR2 FQGNSA come from the germline V gene. The CDR3 contains 15 residues. J lost 4 bases, V lost 7 bases, and 7 bases had no gene match. The CDR3 nucleotides read TGTGCCAGCACCGGGACAGGGAGAGGCACCGGGGAGCTGTTTTTT. Amino acids: CASTGTGRGTGELFF.

This chain uses TRBV5-1 with TRBJ2-5; 11 nucleotides align to TRBD2. This CDR3 contains 17 residues. CDR1 is SGHRS, CDR2 YFSETQ, per germline. Trimming took 0 bases from V and 4 from J; bases not matched to a gene: 8. The CDR3 sequence: CASSLGALAGGRETQYF. The CDR3 DNA sequence: TGCGCCAGCAGCTTGGGGGCCCTAGCGGGGGGAAGAGAGACCCAGTACTTC. Combining the CDR3 with reference TRBV5-1 and TRBJ2-5 gives the whole variable domain KAGVTQTPRYLIKTRGQQVTLSCSPISGHRSVSWYQQTPGQGLQFLFEYFSETQRNKGNFPGRFSGRQFSNSRSEMNVSTLELGDSALYLCASSLGALAGGRETQYFGPGTRLLVL.

This chain's CDR3 is CASSWGGTRSPLHF. Written as DNA, the CDR3 is TGTGCCAGCAGTTGGGGGGGGACACGGTCACCCCTCCACTTT. The chain has TRBV6-5 and TRBJ1-6; tentatively, D is TRBD1 (6 bases). The CDR3 totals 14 residues. The germline V gene has CDR1 MNHEY and CDR2 SVGAGI. V was shortened by 4 bases and J by 10 bases, with 14 bases between the two germline ends.